This T cell receptor beta chain was retrieved from a study of identical twins. General study results and limits: Interpretation of the results relied on cross-sectional statistical analysis and not on following the same donors. Analyses based on zero insertions could be partly confounded by invariant MAIT and iNKT cells.

The V gene's germline CDR1 is MDHEN and CDR2 SYDVKM. There are 15 residues in the CDR3. Trimming removed 10 bases at V and 0 bases at J, with 18 bases between. TCRdb reprocessed the 5' RACE reads via MiXCR and lists one record per CDR3 protein. The table shows 200,000 to 250,000 distinct CDR3 sequences, with approximately 8.3% occurring only once. Comments on this clonotype: Its antigen remains unidentified.

The sample also formed part of further work on yellow fever vaccine responses in identical twins.

The genes are TRBV28 and TRBJ1-2; no reliable D call. The origin of this receptor is a woman in her late teens or twenties in good health. The sequenced sample was memory (CD45RO+) T cells sorted from blood. This chain's CDR3 is CATLLWTLANYGYTF. Written as DNA, the CDR3 is TGTGCCACCCTTCTCTGGACGTTAGCTAACTATGGCTACACCTTC.